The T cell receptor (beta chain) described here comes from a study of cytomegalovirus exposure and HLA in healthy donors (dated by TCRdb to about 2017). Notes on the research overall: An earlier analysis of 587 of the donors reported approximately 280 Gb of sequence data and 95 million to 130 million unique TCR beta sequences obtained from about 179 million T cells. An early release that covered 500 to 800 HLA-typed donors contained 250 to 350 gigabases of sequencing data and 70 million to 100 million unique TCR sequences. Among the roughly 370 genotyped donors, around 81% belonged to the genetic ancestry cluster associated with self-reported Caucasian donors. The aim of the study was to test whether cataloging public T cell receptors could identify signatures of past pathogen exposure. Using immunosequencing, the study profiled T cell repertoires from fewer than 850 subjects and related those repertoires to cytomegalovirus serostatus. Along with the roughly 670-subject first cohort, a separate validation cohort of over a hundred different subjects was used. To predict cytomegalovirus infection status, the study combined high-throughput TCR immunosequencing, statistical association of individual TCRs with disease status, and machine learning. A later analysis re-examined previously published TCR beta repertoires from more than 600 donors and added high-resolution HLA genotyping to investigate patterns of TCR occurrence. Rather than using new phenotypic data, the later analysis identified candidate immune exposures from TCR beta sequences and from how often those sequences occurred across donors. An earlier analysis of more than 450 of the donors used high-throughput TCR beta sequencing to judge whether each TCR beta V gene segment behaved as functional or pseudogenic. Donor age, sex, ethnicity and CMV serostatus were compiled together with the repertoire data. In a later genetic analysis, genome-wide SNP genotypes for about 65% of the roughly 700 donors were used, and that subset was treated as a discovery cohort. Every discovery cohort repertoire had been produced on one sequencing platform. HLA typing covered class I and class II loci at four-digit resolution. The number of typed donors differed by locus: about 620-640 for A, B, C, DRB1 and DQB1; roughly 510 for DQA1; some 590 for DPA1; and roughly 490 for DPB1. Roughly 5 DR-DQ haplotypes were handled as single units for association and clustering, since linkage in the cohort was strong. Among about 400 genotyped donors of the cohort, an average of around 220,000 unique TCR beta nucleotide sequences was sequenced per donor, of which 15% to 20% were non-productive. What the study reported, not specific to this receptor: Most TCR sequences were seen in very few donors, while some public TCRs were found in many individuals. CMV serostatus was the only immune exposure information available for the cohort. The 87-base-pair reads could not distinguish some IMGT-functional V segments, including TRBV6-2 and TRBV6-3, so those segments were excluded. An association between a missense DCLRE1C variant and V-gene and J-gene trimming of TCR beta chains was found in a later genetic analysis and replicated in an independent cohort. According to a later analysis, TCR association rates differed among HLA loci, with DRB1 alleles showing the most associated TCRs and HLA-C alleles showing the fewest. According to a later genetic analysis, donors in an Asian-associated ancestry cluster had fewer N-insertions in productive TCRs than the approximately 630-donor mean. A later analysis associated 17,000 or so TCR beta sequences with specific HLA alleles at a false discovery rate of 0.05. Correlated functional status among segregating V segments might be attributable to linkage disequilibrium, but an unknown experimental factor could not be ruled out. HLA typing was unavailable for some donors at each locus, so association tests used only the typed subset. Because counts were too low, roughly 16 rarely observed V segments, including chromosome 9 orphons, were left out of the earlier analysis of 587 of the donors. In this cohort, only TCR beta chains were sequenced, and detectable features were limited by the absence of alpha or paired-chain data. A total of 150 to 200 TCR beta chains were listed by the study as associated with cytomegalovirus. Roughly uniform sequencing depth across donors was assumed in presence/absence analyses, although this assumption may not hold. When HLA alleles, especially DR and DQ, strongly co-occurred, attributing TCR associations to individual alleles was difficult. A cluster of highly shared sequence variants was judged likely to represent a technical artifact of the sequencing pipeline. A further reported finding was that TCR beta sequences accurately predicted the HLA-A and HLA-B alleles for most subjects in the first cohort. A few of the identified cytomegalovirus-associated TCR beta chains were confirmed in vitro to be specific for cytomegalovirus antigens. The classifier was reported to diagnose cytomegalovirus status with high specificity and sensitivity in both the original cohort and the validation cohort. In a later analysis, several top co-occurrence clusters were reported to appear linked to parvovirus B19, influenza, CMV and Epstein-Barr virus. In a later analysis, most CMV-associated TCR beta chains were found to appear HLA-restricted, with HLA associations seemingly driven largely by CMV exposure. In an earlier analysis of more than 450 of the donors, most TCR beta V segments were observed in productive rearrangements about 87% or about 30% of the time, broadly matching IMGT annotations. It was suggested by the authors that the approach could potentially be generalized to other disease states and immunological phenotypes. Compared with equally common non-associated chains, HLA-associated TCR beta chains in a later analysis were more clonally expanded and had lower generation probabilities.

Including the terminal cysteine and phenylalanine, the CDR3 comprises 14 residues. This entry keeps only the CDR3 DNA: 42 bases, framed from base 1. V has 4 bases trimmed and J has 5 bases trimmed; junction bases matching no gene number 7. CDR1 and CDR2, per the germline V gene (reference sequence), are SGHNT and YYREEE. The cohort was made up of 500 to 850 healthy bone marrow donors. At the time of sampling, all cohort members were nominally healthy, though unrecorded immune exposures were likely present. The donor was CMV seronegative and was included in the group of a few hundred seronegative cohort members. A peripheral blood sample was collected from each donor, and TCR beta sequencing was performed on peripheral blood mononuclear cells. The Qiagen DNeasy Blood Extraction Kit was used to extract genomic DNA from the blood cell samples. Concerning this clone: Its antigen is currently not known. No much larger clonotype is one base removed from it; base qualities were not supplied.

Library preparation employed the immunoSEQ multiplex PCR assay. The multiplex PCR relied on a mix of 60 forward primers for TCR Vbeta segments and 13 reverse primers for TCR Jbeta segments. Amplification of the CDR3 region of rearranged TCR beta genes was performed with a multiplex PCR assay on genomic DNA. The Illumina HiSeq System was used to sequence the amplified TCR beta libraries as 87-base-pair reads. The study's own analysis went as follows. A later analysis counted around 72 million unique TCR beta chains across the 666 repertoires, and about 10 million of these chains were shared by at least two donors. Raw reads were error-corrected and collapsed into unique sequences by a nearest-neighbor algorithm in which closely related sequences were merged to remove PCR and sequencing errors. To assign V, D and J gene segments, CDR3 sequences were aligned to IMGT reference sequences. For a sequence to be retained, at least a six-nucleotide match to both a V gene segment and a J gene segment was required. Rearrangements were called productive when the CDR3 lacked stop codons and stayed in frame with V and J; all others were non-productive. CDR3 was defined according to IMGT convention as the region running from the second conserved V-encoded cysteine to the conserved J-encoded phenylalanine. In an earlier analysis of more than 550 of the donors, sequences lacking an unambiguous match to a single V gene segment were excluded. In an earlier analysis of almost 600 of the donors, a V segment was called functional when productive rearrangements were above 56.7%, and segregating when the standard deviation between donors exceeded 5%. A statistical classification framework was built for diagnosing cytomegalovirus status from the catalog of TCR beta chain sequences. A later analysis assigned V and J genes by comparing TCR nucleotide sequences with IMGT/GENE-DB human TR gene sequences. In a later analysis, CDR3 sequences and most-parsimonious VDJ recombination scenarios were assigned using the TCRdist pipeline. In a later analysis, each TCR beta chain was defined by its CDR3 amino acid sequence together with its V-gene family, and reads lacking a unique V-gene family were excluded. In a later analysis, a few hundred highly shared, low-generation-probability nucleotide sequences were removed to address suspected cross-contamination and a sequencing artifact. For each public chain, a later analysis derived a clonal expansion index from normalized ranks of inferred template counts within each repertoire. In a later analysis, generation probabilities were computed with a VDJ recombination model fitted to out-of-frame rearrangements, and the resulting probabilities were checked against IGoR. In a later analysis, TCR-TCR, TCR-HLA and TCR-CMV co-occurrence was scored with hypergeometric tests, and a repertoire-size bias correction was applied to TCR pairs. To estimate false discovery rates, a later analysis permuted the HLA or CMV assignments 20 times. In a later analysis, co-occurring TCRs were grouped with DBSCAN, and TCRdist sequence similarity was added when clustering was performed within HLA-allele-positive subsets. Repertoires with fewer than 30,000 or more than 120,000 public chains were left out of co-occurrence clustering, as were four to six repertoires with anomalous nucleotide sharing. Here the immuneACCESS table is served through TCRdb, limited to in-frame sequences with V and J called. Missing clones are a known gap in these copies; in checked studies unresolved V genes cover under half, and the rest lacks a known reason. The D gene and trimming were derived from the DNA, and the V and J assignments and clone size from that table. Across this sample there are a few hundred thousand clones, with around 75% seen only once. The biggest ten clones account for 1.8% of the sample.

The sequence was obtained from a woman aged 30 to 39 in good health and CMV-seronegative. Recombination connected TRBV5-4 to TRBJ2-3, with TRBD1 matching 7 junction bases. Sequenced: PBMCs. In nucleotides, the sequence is TGTGCCAGCAGCATAAGGACAGGACAAGATACGCAGTATTTT. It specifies CASSIRTGQDTQYF.